Following are 17 T cell receptor beta chains from one sample sequenced in a study of cytomegalovirus exposure and HLA in healthy donors. TCRdb's table, derived via immunoSEQ multiplex PCR, lists solely in-frame clones and lacks some. This table holds some 140,000 clones, 86% found once. Sequenced: PBMCs. All receptors derive from a man aged 18-30 years in good health and CMV-seronegative.

The chain uses TRBV7-9 and TRBJ2-3; D may be TRBD2 (5 bases). The CDR3 extends over 16 amino acids. The germline V gene has CDR1 SEHNR and CDR2 FQNEAQ (reference sequence). Trimming pared 5 bases from V and 4 bases from J, leaving 19 bases between. The CDR3 sequence is CASSPPPRVRPDTQYF. The CDR3 DNA reads as TGTGCCAGCAGCCCACCGCCGAGGGTTCGACCAGATACGCAGTATTTT.

The chain links TRBV30 to TRBJ1-5; D call uncertain. The CDR3 contains 13 residues. Trimming stripped 6 bases from V and 0 bases from J, with 9 bases between. Germline V gene lookup returns CDR1 GTSNPN and CDR2 SVGIG (reference sequence). CDR3 region: CACPTSSNQPQHF. The CDR3 DNA reads TGTGCCTGCCCGACTTCTAGCAATCAGCCCCAGCATTTT.

The chain is built from TRBV29-1 and TRBJ2-1, with 8 bases lining up with TRBD1. V dropped 3 bases and J dropped 7; count of bases not matched to a gene: 8. Per germline, CDR1 SQVTM and CDR2 ANQGSEA. This CDR3 has 14 amino acids. The CDR3 loop is CSVDEGQGANEQFF. CDR3 nucleotide sequence: TGCAGCGTTGACGAGGGCCAGGGGGCAAATGAGCAGTTCTTC.

The gene calls are TRBV29-1 and TRBJ2-1; 7 bases agree with TRBD2. The CDR3 contains 16 residues. Germline V gives CDR1 SQVTM, CDR2 ANQGSEA. V lost 3 bases, J lost 0 bases, and 8 bases stayed unmatched. The CDR3 DNA reads as TGCAGCGTTGATGGGGCTAGCGGATTCTCCTACAATGAGCAGTTCTTC. Translated, it gives CSVDGASGFSYNEQFF.

The chain uses TRBV25-1 and TRBJ2-1; 9 bases match TRBD1. After removal of 1 base from V and 10 bases from J, the junction contained 5 bases not matched to a gene. Germline lookup yields CDR1 MGHDK and CDR2 SYGVNS. This CDR3 comprises 14 residues. Here the CDR3 reads CASSELGTGWEQFF. CDR3 coding DNA: TGTGCCAGCAGTGAATTAGGGACAGGGTGGGAGCAGTTCTTC.

The chain combines TRBV25-1 with TRBJ2-7; D not certain. The CDR3 is 14 residues long. Per germline, CDR1 MGHDK and CDR2 SYGVNS. Trimming left V 1 base short and J 3 bases short, with 10 bases between. CDR3 loop: CASSESGPIYEQYF. CDR3 bases: TGTGCCAGCAGTGAATCTGGCCCAATCTACGAGCAGTACTTC.

The chain combines TRBV7-2 with TRBJ2-2, with D maybe TRBD1 (6 bases). V lost 1 base and J 3 bases, leaving 18 bases between the germline ends. Looked up from germline, CDR1 is SGHTA and CDR2 is FQGNSA. CDR3 length equals 18 residues. The CDR3 DNA follows: TGTGCCAGCAGCTTAGAGGAGGCCAAACAGGGTGACACCGGGGAGCTGTTTTTT. This encodes CASSLEEAKQGDTGELFF.

In its sample, this clone was seen once. V usage is TRBV20-1 and J usage is TRBJ1-2; the D is unclear. V lost 4 bases, J lost 8 bases, and 11 bases lay in between. The germline CDR1 and CDR2 sequences are DFQATT and SNEGSKA (reference sequence). This CDR3 has 11 amino acids. This CDR3 reads CSAITREGYTF. The CDR3, as DNA: TGCAGTGCTATAACCCGCGAGGGCTACACCTTC.

J is TRBJ2-7 and V is TRBV6-5; 9 nucleotides align to TRBD1. CDR3 length equals 14 residues. With 0 bases clipped from V and 6 bases from J, the junction kept 3 bases outside the gene matches. CDR1 and CDR2 (germline): MNHEY, SVGAGI. The CDR3 sequence: CASSYSQGALEQYF. In DNA form, the CDR3 reads TGTGCCAGCAGTTACTCACAGGGGGCCCTCGAGCAGTACTTC.

The gene calls are TRBV12-5 and TRBJ2-3; perhaps TRBD2 as D (6 bases). This CDR3 comprises 17 residues. Germline values: CDR1 LGHNT, CDR2 FRNRAP. V lost 1 base, J lost 6 bases, and 20 bases lay in between. The CDR3 here is CASGLDNRGALGDTQYF. The CDR3 coding sequence is TGTGCTAGTGGTTTGGATAACCGCGGGGCCCTAGGGGATACGCAGTATTTT. Drawing the rest from reference TRBV12-5 and TRBJ2-3, the complete variable domain is DARVTQTPRHKVTEMGQEVTMRCQPILGHNTVFWYRQTMMQGLELLAYFRNRAPLDDSGMPKDRFSAEMPDATLATLKIQPSEPRDSAVYFCASGLDNRGALGDTQYFGPGTRLTVL.

The chain carries TRBV7-9 and TRBJ2-6; a weak D match, TRBD1 (6 bases). V lost 5 bases to trimming and J lost 0 bases, with 14 bases between them. Per germline, CDR1 SEHNR and CDR2 FQNEAQ (reference sequence). This CDR3 is built from 17 residues. The CDR3: CASSPRTATSGANVLTF. The CDR3 DNA follows: TGTGCCAGCAGCCCGCGGACAGCAACCTCTGGGGCCAACGTCCTGACTTTC.

J is TRBJ2-7 and V is TRBV6-6; maybe TRBD1 (5 bases). The CDR3 is 14 amino acids. The germline V and J ends were trimmed by 8 bases and 1 base, with 15 bases remaining between them. The V gene's germline CDR1 is MNHNY and CDR2 SVGAGI (reference sequence). The CDR3 DNA follows: TGTGCCAGCGCCCTACAGGTCCATTCCTACGAGCAGTACTTC. It encodes CASALQVHSYEQYF.

This rearrangement joins TRBV30 to TRBJ1-2, with TRBD1 matching 9 bases. The CDR3 runs 13 residues. With V trimmed by 3 bases and J by 9 bases, 8 bases remained unmatched. Germline V gives CDR1 GTSNPN, CDR2 SVGIG (reference sequence). The CDR3 protein is CAWRVTGGFSYTF. The DNA for the CDR3 is TGTGCCTGGAGGGTGACAGGGGGTTTTAGCTACACCTTC.

The chain carries TRBV4-1 and TRBJ2-7, with D possibly being TRBD2 (5 bases). Trimming removed 0 bases from V and 4 bases from J, with 13 bases in between. Germline values: CDR1 MGHRA, CDR2 YSYEKL. The CDR3 loop spans 15 amino acids. CDR3 in amino acids: CASSQEPGLGYEQYF. CDR3 DNA: TGCGCCAGCAGCCAAGAGCCAGGACTGGGGTACGAGCAGTACTTC.

This rearrangement joins TRBV30 to TRBJ2-2; 9 nucleotides match TRBD2. V shed 7 bases, J shed 4 bases, and the junction held 10 bases outside the gene matches. The CDR3 sequence is 15 residues long. The germline gives CDR1 GTSNPN, CDR2 SVGIG (reference sequence). The CDR3 loop reads CASTLEGLATGELFF. The CDR3 region has the DNA TGTGCCTCCACCCTTGAGGGACTAGCCACCGGGGAGCTGTTTTTT. The variable domain in full, with the rest retrieved from reference TRBV30 and TRBJ2-2, is SQTIHQWPATLVQPVGSPLSLECTVEGTSNPNLYWYRQAAGRGLQLLFYSVGIGQISSEVPQNLSASRPQDRQFILSSKKLLLSDSGFYLCASTLEGLATGELFFGEGSRLTVL.

This clone was recorded only once. This sequence joins TRBV21-1 and TRBJ2-1; the D call in the table, TRBD1, was not verified against the DNA. TRBV21-1 is a listed pseudogene. This CDR3 comprises 16 residues. CDR3 coding DNA: TGTGCCAGCAGCGGACAGGGGGCTCCCTCGAACAATGAGCAGTTCTTC. Protein sequence: CASSGQGAPSNNEQFF.

The chain joins TRBV11-2 to TRBJ2-7, with D possibly being TRBD2 (5 bases). Germline values: CDR1 SGHAT, CDR2 FQNNGV. V was shortened by 1 base and J by 6 bases, with 25 bases between the two germline ends. The CDR3 covers 18 residues. CDR3 sequence: CASSLGPPSLSLSGEQYF. CDR3 DNA sequence: TGTGCCAGCAGCTTAGGACCCCCTAGCCTCAGCCTTTCGGGCGAGCAGTACTTC.